This TCR beta chain was profiled in a study of blood T cells in healthy people across ages. The V gene end was trimmed by 4 bases and the J gene end by 4 bases; junction bases not matched to a gene: 4. Germline CDR1 MDHEN, CDR2 SYDVKM. CDR3 length: 16 residues. A J-beta primer mix and a sample-barcoded 5' primer were used in a second PCR of roughly 6 to 12 cycles. Tagging of each cDNA molecule was performed by a template-switch adaptor with 12 random nucleotides. MiXCR, run by TCRdb on the 5' RACE reads, gives a single entry per CDR3 protein. The sample has about 1.6 million distinct CDR3 sequences; about 31% are singletons.

Sequencing was done on a sample of blood. V is TRBV28 and J is TRBJ2-3, with TRBD2 identical over 14 bases. This TCR came from a woman aged 25 to 39 in good health. The CDR3 coding sequence is TGTGCCAGCAGTTATGGACTAGCGGGAGGAGCAGATACGCAGTATTTT. It translates to CASSYGLAGGADTQYF.